The text below deals with one T cell receptor (beta chain). Its antigen remains undetermined. No much larger clone is present one base from it, and per-base qualities are unavailable. Per the publication, the time point label means: cycle 1 day 1 (C1D1), immediately before nivolumab initiation. Relapse after autologous stem cell transplantation had occurred in all trial patients, and cohorts A, B and C were distinguished by prior brentuximab vedotin exposure. The trial cohort comprised roughly 50 patients with relapsed/refractory classical Hodgkin lymphoma whose best overall responses were complete response, partial response or progressive disease. In the multi-cohort phase II CheckMate 205 trial, trial patients received single-agent nivolumab. An independent review committee assessed best overall response by applying the 2007 International Working Group response criteria. PBMCs from the trial were collected at three points: immediately before nivolumab initiation (C1D1), and during therapy at cycle 2 day 1 and cycle 4 day 1. Peripheral blood was collected in 8 mL Vacutainer Cell Preparation Tubes, from which PBMCs were isolated by centrifugation and then cryopreserved.

These data come from a study of PD-1 blockade in classical Hodgkin lymphoma (dated by TCRdb to about 2020). A note on the overall study: Nivolumab dosing was 3 mg/kg intravenously every 2 weeks, continuing until either disease progression or unacceptable toxicity. The study used CyTOF and TCR beta sequencing to define a peripheral blood immune signature of response to PD-1 blockade in classical Hodgkin lymphoma.

The paper as a whole reports these results and caveats: Baseline TCR diversity was reported to be lower in newly diagnosed patients than in healthy donors, and even lower in relapsed/refractory patients. Among trial patients, those achieving complete response had baseline diversity similar to that of newly diagnosed patients, while diversity was significantly lower in partial responders and progressors. The study was restricted to a single clinical trial cohort, and the causes of repertoire differences, possibly disease activity or prior therapy, were left undefined. Patients starting nivolumab less than 1 year after ASCT had lower diversity and were excluded from later analyses to avoid confounding by immune reconstitution. By C4D1, a significant rise was seen in CD4+ TCR diversity but not in CD8+ TCR diversity (p=0.0027 vs p=0.16), and the rise was most apparent among complete responders (p=0.02).

The Qiagen DNeasy kit was used to extract genomic DNA both from unsorted PBMCs and from the negatively selected CD4+ and CD8+ fractions. TCR beta CDR3 regions were subjected to amplification by immunoSEQ multiplex PCR with primers that anneal to V and J segments. Amplification bias was minimized using a synthetic immune receptor repertoire, and residual bias was removed computationally after sequencing. Concerning the study's data processing: Repertoire diversity was quantified as the Shannon entropy index using custom Python scripts. Unsorted, CD4+ and CD8+ repertoires were examined separately, except in combined analyses, for which CD4+ and CD8+ sequences were merged in silico. Clonal expansion was defined as at least a 2-fold frequency increase after treatment relative to C1D1, with a pseudocount of 0.5 for undetected baseline clones. Singleton clones were defined as clones with 0 or 1 copy at C1D1, and non-singleton clones were defined as clones with 2 or more copies. By matching protein sequences in sorted samples from the same patient, clones expanded in unsorted samples were annotated as CD4+, CD8+ or unknown. Wilcoxon tests on paired samples were used to test diversity changes from C1D1 to C4D1. The clones in this table, taken by TCRdb from immuneACCESS, are in-frame only. Not every clone is retained; where verified, under half of the shortfall comes from an unresolved V gene, and the cause of the rest is unknown. D and trimming come from the DNA, and the V and J calls and clone size come from that table. The sample table shows fewer than 90,000 clones, and about 93% are seen once. 7.5% to 9.5% of the sample lies in the top ten.

The receptor was isolated from a human donor with classical Hodgkin lymphoma. The sample in question was peripheral blood mononuclear cells (PBMCs), obtained at baseline.

The CDR3 protein: CASNFDSTYEQYF. At the DNA level, the sequence is TGTGCCAGCAATTTTGACAGCACCTACGAGCAGTACTTC. The sequence is built from TRBV2 and TRBJ2-7; possibly the D gene is TRBD1, per 5 matching bases. The CDR3 goes from the cysteine to the phenylalanine over 13 residues. Left in the record is the CDR3 DNA by itself, 39 bases read in frame from the first base. CDR1 is given as SNHLY and CDR2 as FYNNEI, both from the germline V gene. V is shortened by 7 bases, J by 2 bases, and the region joining them spans 12 bases.